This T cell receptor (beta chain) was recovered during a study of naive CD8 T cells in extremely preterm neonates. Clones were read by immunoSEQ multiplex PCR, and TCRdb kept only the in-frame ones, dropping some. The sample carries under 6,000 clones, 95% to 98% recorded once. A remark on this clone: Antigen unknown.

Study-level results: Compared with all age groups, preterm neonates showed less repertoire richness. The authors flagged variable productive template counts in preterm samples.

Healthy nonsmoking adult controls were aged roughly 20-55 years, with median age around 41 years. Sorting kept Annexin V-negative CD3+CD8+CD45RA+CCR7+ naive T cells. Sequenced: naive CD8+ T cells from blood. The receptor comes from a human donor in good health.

CDR3 DNA sequence: TGTGCCAGCAGCTATACAAGCTCCTACAATGAGCAGTTCTTC. Protein: CASSYTSSYNEQFF. V and J are TRBV7-9 and TRBJ2-1; D gene uncertain. Per germline, CDR1 SEHNR and CDR2 FQNEAQ (reference sequence). CDR3 length: 14 amino acids. The V and J ends lost 4 bases and 0 bases respectively, with 7 bases between them.